The rows below give T cell receptor beta chains drawn from one sample of a study of CD8+ T cells in alopecia areata. The method was immunoSEQ multiplex PCR; TCRdb's version includes in-frame clones alone and lacks a portion of them. The repertoire has 40,000 to 45,000 clones, around nine tenths of them found once; the top ten carry around 18%. The sample consisted of CD8+ T cells sorted from blood, taken at week 24, from a patient treated with tofacitinib. The receptors shown here come from a human donor with alopecia areata. The conserved cysteine and the conserved F or W are not part of the CDR3 here. Each record gives: clone size, J gene, V gene, CDR3 protein. A clone size is listed for some rows: how often the clone was seen (once, few, many), or a class if it is expanded.

size: NA; J: TRBJ1-2; V: TRBV2; CDR3: ASSEGSRDYGYT
size: NA; J: TRBJ1-2; V: TRBV27; CDR3: ASSPGVGYGYT
size: NA; J: TRBJ2-2; V: TRBV28; CDR3: ATKGRNTGELF
size: NA; J: TRBJ2-7; V: TRBV5-1; CDR3: ASSYDAPYEQY
size: once; J: TRBJ2-1; V: TRBV27; CDR3: ASSLYGMSSYNEQF
size: NA; J: TRBJ2-5; V: TRBV7-2; CDR3: ASSARDPGGTQY
size: NA; J: TRBJ2-5; V: TRBV19; CDR3: ASRAEGETQY
size: NA; J: TRBJ2-3; V: TRBV28; CDR3: ASSLAGFRDTQY
size: NA; J: TRBJ1-1; V: TRBV7-6; CDR3: ASSLFLRGRDHTEAF
size: NA; J: TRBJ1-5; V: TRBV5-5; CDR3: ASSLGQGSQPQH
size: NA; J: TRBJ2-7; V: TRBV7-9; CDR3: ASSLVLQPEQY
size: NA; J: TRBJ2-7; V: TRBV7-2; CDR3: ASSFGGLSYEQY
size: NA; J: TRBJ2-5; V: TRBV5-6; CDR3: ASSSAETQY
size: NA; J: TRBJ2-3; V: TRBV28; CDR3: ASSWTSGGEDTQY
size: NA; J: TRBJ2-3; V: TRBV5-1; CDR3: ASRRTSAITDTQY
size: NA; J: TRBJ2-5; V: TRBV7-2; CDR3: ASRAGGAQETQY
size: NA; J: TRBJ2-3; V: TRBV11-2; CDR3: ASSLELAPTDTQY
size: NA; J: TRBJ2-5; V: TRBV28; CDR3: ASSSSVDGIMETQY
size: NA; J: TRBJ1-1; V: TRBV4-1; CDR3: ASSPTGEVWVNTEAF
size: NA; J: TRBJ1-1; V: TRBV5-4; CDR3: ASSFPSGGDTEAF
size: NA; J: TRBJ2-7; V: TRBV27; CDR3: ASSLVGQGYEQY
size: NA; J: TRBJ2-1; V: TRBV6-5; CDR3: ASSYSSGNEQF
size: NA; J: TRBJ1-1; V: TRBV9; CDR3: ASSVHLIGQGSTEAF
size: NA; J: TRBJ2-4; V: TRBV2; CDR3: ASSTGQGANIQY
size: once; J: TRBJ2-5; V: TRBV27; CDR3: ASSLMRGPVEQY
size: NA; J: TRBJ2-1; V: TRBV7-8; CDR3: ATDPLGGSYNEQF
size: NA; J: TRBJ2-7; V: TRBV27; CDR3: ASSLTGGVFYGQY
size: NA; J: TRBJ2-2; V: TRBV29-1; CDR3: SVEDRDRVGGELF
size: NA; J: TRBJ2-7; V: TRBV15; CDR3: ATRDHSSYEQY
size: NA; J: TRBJ2-5; V: TRBV6-6; CDR3: ASSSLFQGNQETQY
size: NA; J: TRBJ1-5; V: TRBV10-3; CDR3: AISESLIPRAAGRGPQH
size: NA; J: TRBJ1-5; V: TRBV7-9; CDR3: ASSHQGNQPQH
size: NA; J: TRBJ2-7; V: TRBV27; CDR3: ASSSSPYEQY
size: once; J: TRBJ2-7; V: TRBV10-3; CDR3: AIRDPGGGYEQY
size: NA; J: TRBJ2-1; V: TRBV29-1; CDR3: SVDSGQGFYEQF
size: NA; J: TRBJ1-1; V: TRBV5-6; CDR3: ASSFEVGFTEAF
size: NA; J: TRBJ1-1; V: TRBV5-5; CDR3: ASSIGPSNTEAF
size: NA; J: TRBJ2-3; V: TRBV29-1; CDR3: SVEEAGDVTDTQY
size: NA; J: TRBJ2-1; V: TRBV4-1; CDR3: ASSQEGLGNEQF
size: NA; J: TRBJ2-7; V: TRBV27; CDR3: ASTRQGNSEQY
size: NA; J: TRBJ2-1; V: TRBV10-2; CDR3: ASSGQGPYNEQF
size: once; J: TRBJ2-4; V: TRBV21-1; CDR3: ASSNQRGLVGIQY
size: NA; J: TRBJ2-3; V: TRBV7-6; CDR3: ASSFGQGSTDTQY
size: NA; J: TRBJ1-1; V: TRBV21-1; CDR3: ASSKKDRAIEAF
size: NA; J: TRBJ2-3; V: TRBV7-9; CDR3: ASSPGHTDTQY
size: NA; J: TRBJ2-7; V: TRBV7-9; CDR3: ASSPRTGDYEQY
size: NA; J: TRBJ2-2; V: TRBV7-6; CDR3: ASSPSGSGELF
size: NA; J: TRBJ2-1; V: TRBV6-5; CDR3: ASSYSSGGDWGEQF
size: NA; J: TRBJ1-1; V: TRBV2; CDR3: ASKALQGIVQNTEAF